This T cell receptor (beta chain) appears in the sequencing data of a study of CD8 T cells in ankylosing spondylitis. Remarks on this clonotype: What it recognizes is unknown.

Libraries of TCR beta came from quantitative 5'-RACE with molecular barcodes. Each CDR3 protein gets one entry after TCRdb re-called the 5' RACE reads with MiXCR. The sample holds 250,000 to 300,000 distinct CDR3 sequences, more than 15% seen once. The V and J ends lost 5 bases and 5 bases respectively, with 16 bases between them. The length of the CDR3 is 15 residues. The study, taken as a whole, reports: Disease-linked clones displayed a CD8+ phenotype and appeared relatively rarely in peripheral blood. In ankylosing spondylitis blood, a motif of roughly eight highly homologous TCR beta variants appeared characteristic. In ankylosing spondylitis patients, matched synovial fluid reportedly showed significant enrichment of disease-linked clones.

Sequenced sample: blood, either unsorted or a sorted T cell fraction (not recorded which). This chain links TRBV12-3 or TRBV12-4 with TRBJ2-1, with D possibly being TRBD2 (6 bases). The TCR comes from a male donor with ankylosing spondylitis or in good health (not recorded which). The CDR3 reads CASSTNREPDNEQFF. DNA of the CDR3: TGTGCCAGCAGTACTAACCGGGAGCCTGACAATGAGCAGTTCTTC.